These 27 T cell receptor beta chains originate from one sample sequenced in a study of post-analysis software for immune sequencing data. Study-wide findings and caveats: In patients, five TRBV segments were more frequent than in controls, with TRBV5-6, TRBV5-1 and TRBV20-1 among them.

For these TCRs, the target antigens are not known. Incorporated into the TCR beta cDNA libraries were unique molecular identifiers, which served to reduce PCR and sequencing biases. TCRdb processed the PCR reads anew with MiXCR; each CDR3 protein has one entry. The sample lists fewer than 850,000 distinct CDR3 sequences; 25% to 30% were seen once. Input material: blood. All receptors derive from a girl between 10 and 17 years old with multiple sclerosis.

This chain connects TRBV7-9 to TRBJ2-3, with TRBD2 identical over 7 bases. In germline, CDR1 is SEHNR, CDR2 FQNEAQ (reference sequence). The V and J ends lost 4 bases and 2 bases, in that order; junction bases with no gene match: 6. The CDR3 length is 15 residues. As DNA, the CDR3 is TGTGCCAGCAGCTCCTTAGCGGGCCCCACAGATACGCAGTATTTT. This codes for CASSSLAGPTDTQYF.

The V call is TRBV20-1, the J call TRBJ2-5; D is perhaps TRBD2 (6 bases). The germline gives CDR1 DFQATT, CDR2 SNEGSKA (reference sequence). The CDR3 totals 13 residues. The V end lost 0 bases, the J end lost 4 bases, and 9 bases lay between the germline ends. This CDR3 reads CSAREARGETQYF. In DNA form, the CDR3 reads TGCAGTGCTAGAGAGGCGCGGGGAGAGACCCAGTACTTC.

The V and J genes are TRBV7-2 and TRBJ2-1; D is possibly TRBD1 (6 bases). The CDR3 covers 15 residues. Per germline, CDR1 SGHTA and CDR2 FQGNSA. Trimming shortened V by 7 bases and J by 6 bases, and 19 bases separated the two germline ends. DNA for the CDR3: TGTGCCAGCATAAACAGGGTGAGTCAATGCAATGAGCAGTTCTTC. This encodes CASINRVSQCNEQFF.

This clonotype was found once. At one of its ends the junction is not consistent with the germline gene, which may arise from a read error. The V gene is TRBV5-1, the J gene TRBJ2-5, with TRBD1 matching 8 bases. The CDR3 is 14 residues long. Germline CDR1 SGHRS, CDR2 YFSETQ. DNA of the CDR3: TGCGCCAGCAACTTGCAGGGGGCCCAAGAGACCCAGTACTTC. This translates into CASNLQGAQETQYF.

This clonotype was counted a few times. V and J are TRBV29-1 and TRBJ2-7; D could derive from TRBD1 or TRBD2 (5 bases each). V was pared by 1 base and J by 6 bases, with 13 bases between. The CDR3 totals 13 residues. Per the germline V gene, CDR1 is SQVTM and CDR2 is ANQGSEA. CDR3 in amino acids: CSVEVGRESEQYF. CDR3 DNA: TGCAGCGTTGAAGTTGGCAGGGAGAGCGAGCAGTACTTC.

This clonotype has at least ten counts. This chain joins TRBV10-3 and TRBJ2-1, with a tentative D call TRBD1 (6 bases). The germline V and J ends were trimmed by 6 bases and 6 bases, with 6 bases remaining between them. The CDR3 totals 11 residues. Germline CDR1 and CDR2: ENHRY and SYGVKD. The CDR3 coding sequence is TGTGCCATCAGAGGGGGCAATGAGCAGTTCTTC. Translated, it gives CAIRGGNEQFF.

The V gene is TRBV6-1, the J gene TRBJ1-1, with 8 positions matching TRBD1. CDR1 is MNHNS and CDR2 is SASEGT in the germline V gene. There are 16 residues in the CDR3. V was pared by 5 bases and J by 4 bases, with 12 bases of the junction left unmatched. CDR3: CASSSRDRPLGTEAFF. Here the CDR3 DNA reads TGTGCCAGCAGTTCCCGGGACAGGCCACTGGGCACTGAAGCTTTCTTT.

This clonotype was counted ten times or more. The V call is TRBV4-1, the J call TRBJ2-5; a possible D gene is TRBD2 (6 bases). There are 15 residues in the CDR3. Germline CDR1 and CDR2: MGHRA and YSYEKL. V lost 0 bases and J 1 base, leaving 9 bases between the germline ends. For the CDR3, the DNA is TGCGCCAGCAGCCAAGATCTAGCGAGCCAAGAGACCCAGTACTTC. Residues: CASSQDLASQETQYF.

This clonotype turned up a few times. The CDR3: CASSLDRTGSEKLFF. CDR3 nucleotide sequence: TGTGCCAGCAGCTTAGACAGGACGGGTTCGGAAAAACTGTTTTTT. This chain links TRBV7-8 with TRBJ1-4, with D possibly TRBD1 on 5 matching bases. The germline V gene encodes CDR1 SGHVS and CDR2 FQNEAQ. Trimming took 1 base from V and 8 from J, leaving 14 bases between them. The CDR3 is 15 amino acids. The whole variable domain, remainder taken from reference TRBV7-8 and TRBJ1-4, is GAGVSQSPRYKVAKRGQDVALRCDPISGHVSLFWYQQALGQGPEFLTYFQNEAQLDKSGLPSDRFFAERPEGSVSTLKIQRTQQEDSAVYLCASSLDRTGSEKLFFGSGTQLSVL.

This clonotype has only one observation. The junction differs from germline at one of its ends, possibly a read error. The chain is built from TRBV9 and TRBJ2-6, with TRBD1 as a possible D gene (5 bases). The length of the CDR3 is 12 residues. Germline loops: CDR1 SGDLS, CDR2 YYNGEE. CDR3 bases: TGTGCCAGCTCCTCTGGGGCCAACATCCTGACTTTC. Protein: CASSSGANILTF.

The V call is TRBV10-3, the J call TRBJ2-1, with TRBD1 matching 9 bases. The length of the CDR3 is 14 residues. Germline V gene lookup returns CDR1 ENHRY and CDR2 SYGVKD. With 4 bases clipped from V and 5 bases from J, the junction kept 3 bases outside the gene matches. The CDR3 sequence is CAISGDRDNNEQFF. In nucleotides, the CDR3 is TGTGCCATCAGTGGGGACAGGGACAACAATGAGCAGTTCTTC.

CDR3 nucleotides: TGTGCCAGCAGTCCCGGATTCCGAGGGTTTTATGGCTACACCTTC. Its translation: CASSPGFRGFYGYTF. J is TRBJ1-2 and V is TRBV6-5; D gene uncertain. CDR3 length: 15 amino acids. The germline gives CDR1 MNHEY, CDR2 SVGAGI. V was cut by 5 bases and J by 5 bases, with 18 bases left in between.

This clonotype was observed a handful of times. This chain joins TRBV20-1 and TRBJ2-7; the D gene is possibly TRBD1 (6 bases). V lost 7 bases and J 2 bases, leaving 15 bases between the germline ends. The V gene's germline CDR1 is DFQATT and CDR2 SNEGSKA (reference sequence). The CDR3 covers 13 residues. The CDR3 spells CSGTQGSPYEQYF. The DNA of the CDR3 is TGCAGTGGGACACAGGGAAGCCCCTACGAGCAGTACTTC.

There are a few counts of this clonotype. The CDR3 sequence is CSARPGQGAGYTF. CDR3 nucleotide sequence: TGCAGTGCGAGACCGGGACAGGGGGCGGGCTACACCTTC. This chain links TRBV20-1 with TRBJ1-2; 12 positions match TRBD1. Germline loops: CDR1 DFQATT, CDR2 SNEGSKA (reference sequence). J lost 8 bases, V lost 6 bases, and 7 bases had no gene match. The CDR3 contains 13 residues.

This clonotype was counted a few times. The chain recombines TRBV7-9 with TRBJ2-1; D ambiguous. Germline loops: CDR1 SEHNR, CDR2 FQNEAQ (reference sequence). This CDR3 contains 12 residues. The ends were cut back, 5 bases at V and 4 bases at J, with 6 bases in the middle. CDR3 residues: CASSRLYNEQFF. For the CDR3, the DNA is TGTGCCAGCAGCCGTCTTTACAATGAGCAGTTCTTC.

In its sample, this clonotype was seen a few times. The chain has TRBV18 and TRBJ1-2; D not certain. The CDR3 runs to 13 residues. Germline V CDR1 and CDR2: KGHSH, LQKENI. Deletions cut 3 bases from V and 5 bases from J, with 10 bases between. In DNA, the CDR3 is TGTGCCAGCTCACCTATGCAGATGTATGGCTACACCTTC. Translation gives CASSPMQMYGYTF.

This chain connects TRBV28 to TRBJ2-6; D ambiguous. Germline loops: CDR1 MDHEN, CDR2 SYDVKM. The V gene lost 7 bases and the J gene lost 4 bases, with 14 bases spanning the gap. The CDR3 runs 15 residues. The CDR3 loop reads CASMRKPSGANVLTF. CDR3 DNA sequence: TGTGCCAGCATGAGAAAGCCCTCCGGGGCCAACGTCCTGACTTTC.

This clonotype was picked up a small number of times. The chain is built from TRBV7-4 and TRBJ2-7, with D maybe TRBD2 (6 bases). The CDR3 is 15 amino acids. V was clipped by 5 bases and J by 0 bases, with 14 bases between them. CDR1 SGHVT and CDR2 SQSDAQ come from the germline V gene. The CDR3 region is CASSRGIAASYEQYF. The CDR3 nucleotides read TGTGCCAGCAGCCGGGGGATAGCGGCCTCCTACGAGCAGTACTTC.

Comments on this clonotype: The junction and the germline gene differ at one end; a read error may be behind it. The chain has TRBV6-2 or TRBV6-3 and TRBJ2-1; TRBD2 agrees at 12 bases. Germline V gives CDR1 MNHEY, CDR2 SVGEGT. The CDR3 has 17 residues. The CDR3 sequence: CACSLGTSGYSYNEQFF. The CDR3, as DNA: TGTGCCTGCAGCCTCGGGACTAGCGGGTACTCCTACAATGAGCAGTTCTTC.

This clonotype came up a few times. The rearrangement uses TRBV7-2 and TRBJ2-7; a weak D match, TRBD1 (6 bases). The V and J ends lost 5 bases and 3 bases respectively, with 11 bases between them. The CDR3 is 13 amino acids. Germline CDR1 is SGHTA and CDR2 is FQGNSA. The CDR3 protein is CASSTGTNYEQYF. CDR3 coding DNA: TGTGCCAGCAGCACCGGGACAAACTACGAGCAGTACTTC. Together with reference TRBV7-2 and TRBJ2-7, the CDR3 gives the full variable domain: GAGVSQSPSNKVTEKGKDVELRCDPISGHTALYWYRQSLGQGLEFLIYFQGNSAPDKSGLPSDRFSAERTGGSVSTLTIQRTQQEDSAVYLCASSTGTNYEQYFGPGTRLTVT.

The CDR3 is CASSRYGSYEQYF. The CDR3 coding sequence is TGTGCCAGCAGCCGGTACGGGTCCTACGAGCAGTACTTC. The chain combines TRBV3-1 with TRBJ2-7; D uncertain. The CDR3 contains 13 residues. Germline V gene lookup returns CDR1 LGHDT and CDR2 YNNKEL (reference sequence). The germline V and J ends were trimmed by 4 bases and 1 base, with 8 bases remaining between them.

The V and J genes are TRBV2 and TRBJ2-3; D remains unclear. The V end was cut by 7 bases, the J end by 2 bases, with 13 bases between. CDR3 size: 14 residues. Germline V gene data show CDR1 as SNHLY and CDR2 as FYNNEI. CDR3 sequence reads: CASIWRKNTDTQYF. In DNA form, the CDR3 reads TGTGCCAGCATATGGCGGAAAAACACAGATACGCAGTATTTT.

This chain connects TRBV6-6 to TRBJ2-5, with D unclear. CDR1 and CDR2 from the germline V gene are MNHNY and SVGAGI (reference sequence). Trimming left V 2 bases short and J 4 bases short, with 20 bases between. This CDR3 spans 17 amino acids. The CDR3 coding sequence is TGTGCCAGCAGTTACACCGTACTTTTGAGTCTGGGAGAGACCCAGTACTTC. Translation gives CASSYTVLLSLGETQYF.

As to this clonotype: A much bigger clone sits one base away, suggesting this may be a read error. The chain employs TRBV6-5 and TRBJ2-5, with 8 bases matching TRBD1. CDR1 is MNHEY, CDR2 SVGAGI, per germline. This CDR3 is built from 21 residues. Trimming removed 4 bases from V and 1 base from J; junction bases left unmatched: 23. CDR3 coding DNA: TGTGCCAGCAGTTCTCCCCGACGTCAGAAACCGGGACAGGAGTCCCAAGAGACCCAGTACTTC. Translating gives CASSSPRRQKPGQESQETQYF.

The chain employs TRBV28 and TRBJ1-5; D gene uncertain. This CDR3 region has 11 residues. The germline V gene encodes CDR1 MDHEN and CDR2 SYDVKM. V was cut by 4 bases and J by 7 bases, with 5 bases left in between. CDR3 bases: TGTGCCAGCAGTTCACTACAGCCCCAGCATTTT. Protein product: CASSSLQPQHF.

The chain combines TRBV10-3 with TRBJ2-7; 8 bases line up with TRBD1. Germline V gene data show CDR1 as ENHRY and CDR2 as SYGVKD. The trim removed 11 bases at V and 7 bases at J, leaving 16 bases unmatched. The CDR3 length is 14 residues. CDR3 nucleotides: TGTGCCTCCGCCACCGGGACAGGTGACGCGGAGCAGTACTTC. Amino acids: CASATGTGDAEQYF.

This clonotype was observed a handful of times. This chain joins TRBV29-1 and TRBJ2-7; D may be TRBD2 (5 bases). Germline CDR1 reads SQVTM; CDR2 reads ANQGSEA. The germline V and J ends were trimmed by 2 bases and 0 bases, with 11 bases remaining between them. The CDR3 sequence is 14 residues long. CDR3 DNA: TGCAGCGTTGAACCAGCGGAGAGCTCCTACGAGCAGTACTTC. It codes for CSVEPAESSYEQYF.